This T cell receptor beta chain comes out of a study of T cell responses to AZD1222 COVID-19 vaccine. Trimming pared 4 bases from V and 2 bases from J, leaving 8 bases between. CDR1 SQVTM and CDR2 ANQGSEA come from the germline V gene. The CDR3 loop spans 12 amino acids. As to this clone: The target antigen is unknown.

Regarding the study as a whole: Baseline seropositivity occurred in only six AZD1222 recipients. An increase in Spike-specific TCR breadth and depth was observed after two AZD1222 doses. Per reports, nearly half of all spike-specific TCRs target regions that are unmutated in variants. There were mostly white British donors and more females than males, and clonal diversity was possibly underestimated.

Clones were read by immunoSEQ multiplex PCR, and TCRdb kept only the in-frame ones, dropping some. The table includes some 130,000 clones, about four fifths detected once. Sequencing used peripheral blood, obtained on day 0 of AZD1222 vaccination. The receptor comes from an adult in good health. V and J are TRBV29-1 and TRBJ1-2; D ambiguous. In nucleotides, the CDR3 is TGCAGCGTTGTAAACAGAAACTATGGCTACACCTTC. This encodes CSVVNRNYGYTF.